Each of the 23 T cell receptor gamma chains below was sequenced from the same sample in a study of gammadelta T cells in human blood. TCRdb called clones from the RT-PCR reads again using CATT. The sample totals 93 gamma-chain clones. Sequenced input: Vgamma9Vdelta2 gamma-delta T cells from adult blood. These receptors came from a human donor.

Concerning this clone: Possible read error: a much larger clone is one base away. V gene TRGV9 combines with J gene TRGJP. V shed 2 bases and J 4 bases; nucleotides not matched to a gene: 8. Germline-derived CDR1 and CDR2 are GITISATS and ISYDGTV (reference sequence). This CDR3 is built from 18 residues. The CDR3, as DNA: TGTGCCTTGTGGGAGGAGCTCATTCAAGAGTTGGGCAAAAAAATCAAGGTATTT. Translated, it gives CALWEELIQELGKKIKVF.

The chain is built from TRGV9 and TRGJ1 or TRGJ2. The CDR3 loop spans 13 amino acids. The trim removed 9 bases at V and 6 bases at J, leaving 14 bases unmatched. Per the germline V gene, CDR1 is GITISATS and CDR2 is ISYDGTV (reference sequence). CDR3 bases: TGTGCCTTGGGGCCCAGCGCGAGTTATAAGAAACTCTTT. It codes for CALGPSASYKKLF.

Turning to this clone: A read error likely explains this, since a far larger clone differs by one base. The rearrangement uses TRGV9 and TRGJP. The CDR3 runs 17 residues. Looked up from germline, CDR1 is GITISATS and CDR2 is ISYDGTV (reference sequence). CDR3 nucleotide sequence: TGTACCTTGTGGGAGGTGGAGTCAGAGTTGGGCAAAAAAATCAAGGTATTT. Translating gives CTLWEVESELGKKIKVF.

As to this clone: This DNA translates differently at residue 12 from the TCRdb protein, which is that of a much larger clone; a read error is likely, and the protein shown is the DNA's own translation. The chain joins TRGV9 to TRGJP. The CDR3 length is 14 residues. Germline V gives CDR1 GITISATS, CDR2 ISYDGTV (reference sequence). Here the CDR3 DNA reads TGTGCCTTGTGGGCAGAGTTGGGCAAAAAAATCAGGGTATTT. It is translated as CALWAELGKKIRVF.

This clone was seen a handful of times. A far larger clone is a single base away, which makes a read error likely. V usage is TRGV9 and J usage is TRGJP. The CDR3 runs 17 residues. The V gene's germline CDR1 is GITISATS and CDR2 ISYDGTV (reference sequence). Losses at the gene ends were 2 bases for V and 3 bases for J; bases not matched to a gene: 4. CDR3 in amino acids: CALWEGQQELGKKIKVF. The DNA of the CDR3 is TGTGCCTTGTGGGAGGGCCAGCAAGAGTTGGGCAAAAAAATCAAGGTATTT.

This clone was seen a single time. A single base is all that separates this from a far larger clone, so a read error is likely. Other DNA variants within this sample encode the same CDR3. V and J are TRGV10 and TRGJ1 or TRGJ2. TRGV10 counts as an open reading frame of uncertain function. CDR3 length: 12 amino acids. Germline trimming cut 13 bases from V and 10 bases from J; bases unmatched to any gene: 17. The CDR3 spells CAGSMRYRKKLF. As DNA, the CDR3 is TGTGCTGGCTCCATGAGGTACAGGAAGAAACTCTTT.

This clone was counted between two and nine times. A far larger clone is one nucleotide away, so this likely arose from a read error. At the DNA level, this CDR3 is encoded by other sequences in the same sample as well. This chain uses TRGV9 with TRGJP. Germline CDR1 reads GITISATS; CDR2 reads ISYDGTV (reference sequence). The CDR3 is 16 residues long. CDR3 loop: CALWEATKLGKKIKVF. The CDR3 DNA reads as TGTGCCTTGTGGGAGGCTACGAAGTTGGGTAAAAAAATCAAGGTATTT.

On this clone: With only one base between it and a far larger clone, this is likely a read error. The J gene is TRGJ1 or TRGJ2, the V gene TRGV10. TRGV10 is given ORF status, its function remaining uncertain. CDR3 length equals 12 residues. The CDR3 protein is CAGSMRYRKNLF. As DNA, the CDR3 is TGTGCTGGTTCCATGAGGTACAGGAAGAACCTCTTT.

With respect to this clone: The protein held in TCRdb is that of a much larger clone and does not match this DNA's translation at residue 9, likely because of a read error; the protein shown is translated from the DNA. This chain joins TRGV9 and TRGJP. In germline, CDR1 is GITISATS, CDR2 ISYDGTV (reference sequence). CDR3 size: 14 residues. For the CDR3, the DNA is TGTGCCTTGTGGGCAGAGTTGGGCAGAAAAATCAAGGTATTT. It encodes CALWAELGRKIKVF.

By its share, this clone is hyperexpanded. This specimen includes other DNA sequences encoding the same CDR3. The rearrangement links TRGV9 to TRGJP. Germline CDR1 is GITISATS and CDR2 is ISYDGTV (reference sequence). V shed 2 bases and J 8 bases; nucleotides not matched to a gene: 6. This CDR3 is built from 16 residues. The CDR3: CALWEATKLGKKIKVF. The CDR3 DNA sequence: TGTGCCTTGTGGGAGGCTACGAAGTTGGGCAAAAAAATCAAGGTATTT.

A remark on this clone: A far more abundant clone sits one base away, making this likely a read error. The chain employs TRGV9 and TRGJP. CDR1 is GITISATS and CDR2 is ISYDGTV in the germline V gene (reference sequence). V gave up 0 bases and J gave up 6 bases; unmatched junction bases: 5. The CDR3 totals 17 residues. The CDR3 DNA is TGTGCCTTGTGGGAGGTGGAGCCAGAGTTGGGCAAAAAAATCAAGGTATTT. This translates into CALWEVEPELGKKIKVF.

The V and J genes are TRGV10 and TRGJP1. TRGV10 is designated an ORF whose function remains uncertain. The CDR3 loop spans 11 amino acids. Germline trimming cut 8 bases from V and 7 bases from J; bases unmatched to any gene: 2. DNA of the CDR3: TGTGCTGCGTGGGGTGGTTGGTTCAAGATATTT. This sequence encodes CAAWGGWFKIF.

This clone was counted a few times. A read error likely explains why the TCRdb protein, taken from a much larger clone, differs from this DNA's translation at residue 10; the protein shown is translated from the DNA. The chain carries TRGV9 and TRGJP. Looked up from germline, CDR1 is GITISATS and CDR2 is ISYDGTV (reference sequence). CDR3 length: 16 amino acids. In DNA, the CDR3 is TGTGCCTTGTGGGAGGTGCAAGAGTTGGACAAAAAAATCAAGGTATTT. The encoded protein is CALWEVQELDKKIKVF.

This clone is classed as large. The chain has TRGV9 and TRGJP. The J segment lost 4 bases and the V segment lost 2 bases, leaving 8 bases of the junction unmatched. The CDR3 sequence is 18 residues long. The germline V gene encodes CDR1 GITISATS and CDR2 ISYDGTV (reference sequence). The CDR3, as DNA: TGTGCCTTGTGGGAGGCCCAACGTCAAGAGTTGGGCAAAAAAATCAAGGTATTT. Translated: CALWEAQRQELGKKIKVF.

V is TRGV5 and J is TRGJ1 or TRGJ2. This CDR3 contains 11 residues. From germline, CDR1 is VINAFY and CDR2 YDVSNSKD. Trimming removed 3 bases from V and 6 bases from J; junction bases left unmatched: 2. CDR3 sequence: CATWDCYKKLF. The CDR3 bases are TGTGCCACCTGGGACTGTTATAAGAAACTCTTT.

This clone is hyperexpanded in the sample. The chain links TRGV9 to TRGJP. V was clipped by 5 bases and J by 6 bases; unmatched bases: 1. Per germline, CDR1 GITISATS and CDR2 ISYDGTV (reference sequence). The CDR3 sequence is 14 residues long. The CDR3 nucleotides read TGTGCCTTGTGGGCAGAGTTGGGCAAAAAAATCAAGGTATTT. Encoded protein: CALWAELGKKIKVF.

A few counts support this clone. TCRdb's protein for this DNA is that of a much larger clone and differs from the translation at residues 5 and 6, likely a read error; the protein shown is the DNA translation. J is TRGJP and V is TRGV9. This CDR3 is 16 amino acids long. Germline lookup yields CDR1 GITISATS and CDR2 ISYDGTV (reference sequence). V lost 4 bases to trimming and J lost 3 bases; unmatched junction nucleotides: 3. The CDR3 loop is CALWDEQELGKKIKVF. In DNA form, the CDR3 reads TGTGCCTTGTGGGACGAGCAAGAGTTGGGCAAAAAAATCAAGGTATTT.

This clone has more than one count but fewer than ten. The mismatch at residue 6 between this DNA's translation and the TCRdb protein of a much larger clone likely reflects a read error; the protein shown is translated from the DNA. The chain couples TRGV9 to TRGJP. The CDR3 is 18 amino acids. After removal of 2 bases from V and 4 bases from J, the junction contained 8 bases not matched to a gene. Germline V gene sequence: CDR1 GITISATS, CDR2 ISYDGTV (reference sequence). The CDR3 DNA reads TGTGCCTTGTGGGAGGACCAACGTCAAGAGTTGGGCAAAAAAATCAAGGTATTT. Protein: CALWEDQRQELGKKIKVF.

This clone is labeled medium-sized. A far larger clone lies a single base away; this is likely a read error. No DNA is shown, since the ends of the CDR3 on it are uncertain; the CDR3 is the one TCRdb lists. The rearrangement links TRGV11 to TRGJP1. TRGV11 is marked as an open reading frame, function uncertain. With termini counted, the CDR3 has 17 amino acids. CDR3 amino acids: CTTVPAELGTTGWFKIF.

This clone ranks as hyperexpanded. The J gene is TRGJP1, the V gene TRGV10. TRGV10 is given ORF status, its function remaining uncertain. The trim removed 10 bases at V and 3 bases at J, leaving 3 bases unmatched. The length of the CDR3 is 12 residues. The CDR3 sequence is CAALATGWFKIF. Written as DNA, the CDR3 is TGTGCTGCGTTGGCCACTGGTTGGTTCAAGATATTT.

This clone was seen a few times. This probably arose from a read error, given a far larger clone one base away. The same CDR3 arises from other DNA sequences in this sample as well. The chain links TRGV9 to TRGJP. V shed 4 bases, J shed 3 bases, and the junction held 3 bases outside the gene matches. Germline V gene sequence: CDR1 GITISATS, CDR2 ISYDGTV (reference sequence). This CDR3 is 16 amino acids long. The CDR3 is CALWEVQELGKKIKVF. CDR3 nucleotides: TGTGCCTTGTGGGAAGTGCAAGAGTTGGGCAAAAAAATCAAGGTATTT.

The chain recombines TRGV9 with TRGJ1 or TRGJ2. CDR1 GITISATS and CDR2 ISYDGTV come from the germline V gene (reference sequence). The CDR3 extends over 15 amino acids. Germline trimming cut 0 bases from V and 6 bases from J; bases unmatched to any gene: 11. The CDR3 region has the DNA TGTGCCTTGTGGGAGGTGCAAGATTTTTCTTATAAGAAACTCTTT. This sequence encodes CALWEVQDFSYKKLF.

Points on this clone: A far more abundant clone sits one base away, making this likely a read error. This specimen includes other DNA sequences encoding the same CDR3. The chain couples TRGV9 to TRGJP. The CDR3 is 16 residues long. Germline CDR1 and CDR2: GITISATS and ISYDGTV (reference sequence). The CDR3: CALWEVQELGKKIKVF. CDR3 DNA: TGTGCCCTGTGGGAGGTGCAAGAGTTGGGCAAAAAAATCAAGGTATTT.